These 31 T cell receptor beta chains originate from one sample sequenced in a study of radiation and T cells in renal cell carcinoma. Assay: immunoSEQ multiplex PCR; the TCRdb copy retains only in-frame clones and omits some. This sample has around 160,000 clones; about 88% occur once, and the top ten carry 3.5% to 5%. The time point was: baseline pretreatment blood. Sample treatment: 15 Gy SBRT to primary tumor, nephrectomy 4 weeks later. The sample here was blood, taken from a patient whose treatment included radiotherapy and nephrectomy. These receptors originate from a woman in her seventies with renal cell carcinoma.

The chain uses TRBV5-4 and TRBJ1-3; D remains unclear. In germline, CDR1 is SGHNT, CDR2 YYREEE (reference sequence). Trimming removed 5 bases at V and 1 base at J, with 4 bases between. This CDR3 is built from 12 residues. The CDR3 coding sequence is TGTGCCAGCAGTCAATCTGGAAACACCATATATTTT. Residues: CASSQSGNTIYF.

The chain uses TRBV13 and TRBJ1-1; tentative D call: TRBD1 (5 bases). V dropped 5 bases and J dropped 1 base, with 11 bases sitting between them. In germline, CDR1 is PRHDT, CDR2 FYEKMQ (reference sequence). This CDR3 is built from 14 residues. For the CDR3, the DNA is TGTGCCAGCAGCGACGGACATACGAACACTGAAGCTTTCTTT. Translated, it gives CASSDGHTNTEAFF.

Note on this clone: Other nucleotide sequences from this sample produce the same CDR3. V and J are TRBV30 and TRBJ2-7, with TRBD1 matching 8 bases. Germline CDR1 and CDR2: GTSNPN and SVGIG (reference sequence). With V trimmed by 1 base and J by 8 bases, 4 bases remained unmatched. The CDR3 is 12 amino acids. CDR3 nucleotides: TGTGCCTGGAGTGGCGGACAGGGAAAGCAGTACTTC. Translated: CAWSGGQGKQYF.

The V call is TRBV4-2, the J call TRBJ2-2; 7 bases are shared with TRBD2. After removal of 1 base from V and 5 bases from J, the junction contained 4 bases not matched to a gene. The CDR3 loop spans 15 amino acids. Per germline, CDR1 LGHNA and CDR2 YNFKEQ. In DNA, the CDR3 is TGTGCCAGCAGCCAAGGGGGACTACCGACCGGGGAGCTGTTTTTT. Protein product: CASSQGGLPTGELFF.

The chain links TRBV5-1 to TRBJ2-2, with D possibly called TRBD1 or TRBD2 (6 bases each). This CDR3 is 15 amino acids long. The V gene lost 7 bases and the J gene lost 2 bases, with 15 bases spanning the gap. CDR1 is SGHRS, CDR2 YFSETQ, per germline. Here the CDR3 DNA reads TGCGCCAGCGGGGGGCCCGGCCTCAACACCGGGGAGCTGTTTTTT. It specifies CASGGPGLNTGELFF. The whole variable domain, remainder taken from reference TRBV5-1 and TRBJ2-2, is KAGVTQTPRYLIKTRGQQVTLSCSPISGHRSVSWYQQTPGQGLQFLFEYFSETQRNKGNFPGRFSGRQFSNSRSEMNVSTLELGDSALYLCASGGPGLNTGELFFGEGSRLTVL.

The CDR3 DNA sequence: TGTGCCAGCAGTGAAGAGCGGTCGGGGGGGGAGACCCAGTACTTC. Translation: CASSEERSGGETQYF. The chain recombines TRBV2 with TRBJ2-5; 8 bases are shared with TRBD2. CDR3 size: 15 residues. Germline CDR1 and CDR2: SNHLY and FYNNEI. Trimming removed 1 base from V and 5 bases from J; junction bases left unmatched: 6. Filled out from reference TRBV2 and TRBJ2-5, the complete variable domain reads EPEVTQTPSHQVTQMGQEVILRCVPISNHLYFYWYRQILGQKVEFLVSFYNNEISEKSEIFDDQFSVERPDGSNFTLKIRSTKLEDSAMYFCASSEERSGGETQYFGPGTRLLVL.

This clone came up once. The rearrangement links TRBV27 to TRBJ2-5; 11 bases fit TRBD2. The J call may be incorrect, as the DNA end agrees better with TRBJ2-7. This CDR3 is built from 13 residues. Looked up from germline, CDR1 is MNHEY and CDR2 is SMNVEV (reference sequence). CDR3 protein: CASSSGLADEQYF. CDR3 in DNA: TGTGCCAGCAGTTCGGGACTAGCGGACGAGCAGTACTTC.

The J gene is TRBJ1-1, the V gene TRBV5-1; no reliable D call. The germline CDR1 and CDR2 sequences are SGHRS and YFSETQ. V was cut by 0 bases and J by 2 bases, with 8 bases left in between. The CDR3 spans 14 residues. The chain's CDR3 is CASSLDSANTEAFF. The CDR3 region has the DNA TGCGCCAGCAGCTTGGACAGCGCTAACACTGAAGCTTTCTTT.

J is TRBJ2-3 and V is TRBV6-1; D ambiguous. In germline, CDR1 is MNHNS, CDR2 SASEGT. Trimming took 6 bases from V and 2 from J, leaving 12 bases between them. The CDR3 is 14 amino acids. The CDR3 DNA reads as TGTGCCAGCAGCCCCCCCACGGTCACAGATACGCAGTATTTT. It translates to CASSPPTVTDTQYF.

The chain links TRBV5-1 to TRBJ1-1; TRBD1 matches 9 bases. CDR1 is SGHRS and CDR2 is YFSETQ in the germline V gene. V gave up 4 bases and J gave up 0 bases; unmatched junction bases: 7. The CDR3 runs to 16 residues. Here the CDR3 reads CASSLQGAGMNTEAFF. CDR3 sequence (DNA): TGCGCCAGCAGCCTACAGGGGGCAGGGATGAACACTGAAGCTTTCTTT.

The V gene is TRBV19, the J gene TRBJ1-6; TRBD1 agrees at 8 bases. CDR1 is LNHDA and CDR2 is SQIVND in the germline V gene (reference sequence). Trimming at V came to 10 bases and at J to 7 bases, leaving 6 bases not matched to a gene. This CDR3 region has 13 residues. The CDR3 is CATGDRLNSPLHF. In DNA form, the CDR3 reads TGTGCCACCGGGGACAGGTTAAATTCACCCCTCCACTTT.

This rearrangement joins TRBV7-8 to TRBJ1-1; D is possibly TRBD1 (6 bases). Trimming stripped 1 base from V and 7 bases from J, with 10 bases between. This CDR3 contains 13 residues. In germline, CDR1 is SGHVS, CDR2 FQNEAQ. The CDR3: CASSLVRGGEAFF. The DNA for the CDR3 is TGTGCCAGCAGCTTAGTGAGGGGGGGTGAAGCTTTCTTT.

Note on this clone: This same CDR3 is encoded by further DNA sequences in the sample. This sequence joins TRBV5-4 and TRBJ2-2; TRBD2 matches at 7 bases. There are 14 residues in the CDR3. Losses at the gene ends were 2 bases for V and 4 bases for J; bases not matched to a gene: 2. CDR1 and CDR2 (germline): SGHNT, YYREEE (reference sequence). The CDR3: CASSLAGTTGELFF. For the CDR3, the DNA is TGTGCCAGCAGCTTAGCGGGGACCACCGGGGAGCTGTTTTTT.

As concerns this clone: One end of the junction varies from germline; a read error may be responsible. The chain carries TRBV4-1 and TRBJ2-5, with D possibly called TRBD1 or TRBD2 (5 bases each). Germline CDR1 is MGHRA and CDR2 is YSYEKL. The CDR3 has 15 residues. CDR3 in DNA: TGCGCCAGCAGCCAAGATAATGGGGACCAAGGGACCCAGTACTTC. This codes for CASSQDNGDQGTQYF.

The chain is built from TRBV5-1 and TRBJ1-2; TRBD1 is a possible D gene (5 bases). Germline CDR1 SGHRS, CDR2 YFSETQ. Deletions cut 3 bases from V and 0 bases from J, with 15 bases between. CDR3 length equals 16 residues. CDR3 DNA: TGCGCCAGCAGCTCGCTCGGTGGGGGATCTAACTATGGCTACACCTTC. This sequence encodes CASSSLGGGSNYGYTF.

The chain couples TRBV9 to TRBJ2-3, with D possibly called TRBD1 or TRBD2 (5 bases each). The CDR3 is 15 residues long. V was clipped by 2 bases and J by 4 bases, with 14 bases between them. Germline V gene data show CDR1 as SGDLS and CDR2 as YYNGEE. The CDR3 region has the DNA TGTGCCAGCAGCGTGGGCGGGCAGGGCGCAGATACGCAGTATTTT. Translation gives CASSVGGQGADTQYF.

The chain carries TRBV23-1 and TRBJ2-5; weak D call: TRBD1 (5 bases). TRBV23-1 is an open reading frame whose function is uncertain. The CDR3 sequence is 13 residues long. The ends were cut back, 4 bases at V and 5 bases at J, with 11 bases in the middle. The chain's CDR3 is CASSLRDPETQYF. The DNA of the CDR3 is TGCGCCAGCAGTCTCAGGGATCCGGAGACCCAGTACTTC.

The V and J genes are TRBV28 and TRBJ1-1, with 7 bases lining up with TRBD1. Unmatched junction bases numbered 13, after V lost 7 bases and J lost 2 bases. Germline loops: CDR1 MDHEN, CDR2 SYDVKM. The CDR3 is 16 amino acids. CDR3 residues: CASIYDRVVGNTEAFF. The CDR3 DNA follows: TGTGCCAGCATTTACGACAGGGTCGTCGGAAACACTGAAGCTTTCTTT.

V and J are TRBV18 and TRBJ1-5, with D unresolved. Germline lookup yields CDR1 KGHSH and CDR2 LQKENI. This CDR3 contains 15 residues. The V end lost 1 base, the J end lost 0 bases, and 7 bases lay between the germline ends. CDR3 DNA sequence: TGTGCCAGCTCACCACAGGGCGGTAGCAATCAGCCCCAGCATTTT. Translation: CASSPQGGSNQPQHF.

The table lists this clone with a count of one. The genes are TRBV28 and TRBJ2-7; D perhaps matches TRBD2 (6 bases). V shed 7 bases and J shed 5 bases, with 21 bases lying between them. CDR1 and CDR2 from the germline V gene are MDHEN and SYDVKM. This CDR3 has 15 amino acids. CDR3 in amino acids: CASNSIESGGNEQYF. In DNA form, the CDR3 reads TGTGCCAGCAATTCGATAGAGTCGGGCGGGAACGAGCAGTACTTC.

This clone was recorded once. The chain links TRBV7-2 to TRBJ1-2, with TRBD1 as a possible D gene (6 bases). The CDR3 length is 15 residues. The V and J ends lost 1 base and 8 bases respectively, with 17 bases between them. Germline CDR1 is SGHTA and CDR2 is FQGNSA. CDR3 DNA sequence: TGTGCCAGCAGCTTAGATTGGCGGGGGCGGAACGGCTACACCTTC. This encodes CASSLDWRGRNGYTF.

This clone has only one observation. This chain links TRBV25-1 with TRBJ1-1; tentative D call: TRBD1 (6 bases). CDR3 length: 16 amino acids. CDR1 is MGHDK, CDR2 SYGVNS, per germline. V was shortened by 2 bases and J by 5 bases, with 18 bases between the two germline ends. The CDR3 DNA follows: TGTGCCAGCAGTGAAAGAGGGGTCAGGGGAACGACTGAAGCTTTCTTT. This gives the protein CASSERGVRGTTEAFF.

The rearrangement joins TRBV4-3 to TRBJ2-6, with D perhaps matching TRBD2 (5 bases). The CDR3 length is 16 residues. With 0 bases removed from V and 2 bases from J, the gap between germline ends came to 8 bases. In germline, CDR1 is LGHNA, CDR2 YSLEER. The CDR3 DNA follows: TGCGCCAGCAGCCAAGAGAGGGAACCTGGGGCCAACGTCCTGACTTTC. The encoded protein is CASSQEREPGANVLTF.

The V and J genes are TRBV5-1 and TRBJ2-7; D unclear. Deletions cut 0 bases from V and 11 bases from J, with 12 bases between. Germline V gene sequence: CDR1 SGHRS, CDR2 YFSETQ. There are 12 residues in the CDR3. The CDR3 here is CASSLETDPEYF. The CDR3 DNA reads TGCGCCAGCAGCTTGGAAACCGATCCGGAGTACTTC.

The chain is built from TRBV29-1 and TRBJ2-1; the D is unclear. CDR1 is SQVTM and CDR2 is ANQGSEA in the germline V gene. Trimming removed 8 bases from V and 0 bases from J, with 11 bases in between. The CDR3 covers 13 residues. DNA for the CDR3: TGCAGCTCCAGCGCCAGCTCCTACAATGAGCAGTTCTTC. Translated: CSSSASSYNEQFF.

This chain uses TRBV7-6 with TRBJ1-1; D ambiguous. The germline CDR1 and CDR2 sequences are SGHVS and FNYEAQ. The V end lost 2 bases, the J end lost 0 bases, and 4 bases lay between the germline ends. The CDR3 is 13 residues long. For the CDR3, the DNA is TGTGCCAGCAGCTTAAAAGTGAACACTGAAGCTTTCTTT. This translates into CASSLKVNTEAFF.

V and J are TRBV5-1 and TRBJ1-6; D is possibly TRBD1 (5 bases). Germline-derived CDR1 and CDR2 are SGHRS and YFSETQ. The CDR3 sequence is 18 residues long. With 0 bases removed from V and 0 bases from J, the gap between germline ends came to 13 bases. CDR3 bases: TGCGCCAGCAGCTTGGATCCGTGGGGGAGCTCCTATAATTCACCCCTCCACTTT. Translating gives CASSLDPWGSSYNSPLHF.

The rearrangement joins TRBV5-6 to TRBJ1-6, with D maybe TRBD1 (6 bases). CDR1 and CDR2 from the germline V gene are SGHDT and YYEEEE. The ends were cut back, 4 bases at V and 4 bases at J, with 12 bases in the middle. The CDR3 is made up of 15 amino acids. DNA of the CDR3: TGTGCCAGCAGCACCGGTACAGGGTATAATTCACCCCTCCACTTT. It translates to CASSTGTGYNSPLHF.

This clone has only one observation. This chain joins TRBV7-9 and TRBJ1-1, with D perhaps TRBD1 (6 bases). CDR3 length: 14 amino acids. With 2 bases removed from V and 1 base from J, the gap between germline ends came to 8 bases. Germline-derived CDR1 and CDR2 are SEHNR and FQNEAQ (reference sequence). The CDR3 region has the DNA TGTGCCAGCAGCTTACAGGGGCCGAACACTGAAGCTTTCTTT. This encodes CASSLQGPNTEAFF.

The V and J genes are TRBV4-1 and TRBJ1-1, with D hard to call. The CDR3 is made up of 14 amino acids. Germline CDR1 is MGHRA and CDR2 is YSYEKL. V lost 3 bases and J 1 base, leaving 9 bases between the germline ends. The CDR3 loop is CASSQENSNTEAFF. The CDR3 region has the DNA TGCGCCAGCAGCCAGGAAAATTCGAACACTGAAGCTTTCTTT.

This clone was counted once. The chain recombines TRBV19 with TRBJ2-1; D unclear. From germline, CDR1 is LNHDA and CDR2 SQIVND (reference sequence). Trimming cost V 0 bases and J 1 base, with 7 bases left between them. The CDR3 length is 15 residues. Here the CDR3 DNA reads TGTGCCAGTAGTATAGACGGGTTATCCTACAATGAGCAGTTCTTC. Its translation is CASSIDGLSYNEQFF.